The rows below give T cell receptor beta chains drawn from one sample of a study of T cell responses to AZD1222 COVID-19 vaccine. Measured with immunoSEQ multiplex PCR; TCRdb has only the in-frame clones, and not every one. The table includes about 170,000 clones, approximately 93% detected once. The starting material was peripheral blood, obtained on day 0 of AZD1222 vaccination. These receptors were taken from an adult in good health. Each CDR3 is given with its conserved first and last residue. The D gene is left open where the match is weak. Expanded clones get a size class; other rows say once, few or many, or leave the size out.

clone_size d_call j_call v_call cdr3_nt cdr3_aa
- - TRBJ1-5 TRBV27 TGTGCCAGCAGCTTAATAGGAGTTAGCAATCAGCCCCAGCATTTT CASSLIGVSNQPQHF
once TRBD1 TRBJ1-2 TRBV5-1 TGCGCCAGCGCCGACCGTAGGGGGCTAAACTATGGCTACACCTTC CASADRRGLNYGYTF
- - TRBJ1-3 TRBV10-2 TGCGCCAGCAGCCCTACGGGCTCTGGAAACACCATATATTTT CASSPTGSGNTIYF
once TRBD2 TRBJ2-2 TRBV5-5 TGTGCCAGCAGCTTGAAGAAGGCGGGGGCCGGGGAGCTGTTTTTT CASSLKKAGAGELFF
few TRBD1 TRBJ1-2 TRBV6-5 TGTGCCAGCGGAGTAAGGGACAGGGGGAATGGCTACACCTTC CASGVRDRGNGYTF
once TRBD1 TRBJ1-6 TRBV27 TGTGCCAGCAGTTTCGGACAGGGGAATTCACCCCTCCACTTT CASSFGQGNSPLHF
- - TRBJ1-2 TRBV11-2 TGTGCCAGCAGCTTAGTGATAGGCGCAGGGAATGGCTACACCTTC CASSLVIGAGNGYTF
- - TRBJ2-5 TRBV30 TGTGCCTGGACCATACCTGACGGCAGGAAAGAGACCCAGTACTTC CAWTIPDGRKETQYF
- - TRBJ2-1 TRBV28 TGTGCCAGCAGTTTACGGGCGGAAGGGACCTACAATGAGCAGTTCTTC CASSLRAEGTYNEQFF
- - TRBJ1-5 TRBV19 TGTGCCAGTAGTATAGTGGGGACGTTCCCCCAGCCCCAGCATTTT CASSIVGTFPQPQHF
- - TRBJ1-1 TRBV7-8 TGTGCCAGCAGCTTGGGGGTTCACACTGAAGCTTTCTTT CASSLGVHTEAFF
- - TRBJ1-3 TRBV11-1 TGTGCCAGCAGCTTAGCCCCGGGGGCCGACACCATATATTTT CASSLAPGADTIYF
- - TRBJ2-1 TRBV20-1 TGCAGTGCAAGGAACCTAAAGGAGCAGTTCTTC CSARNLKEQFF
- - TRBJ1-6 TRBV28 TGTGCCAGCAGTTTAAGGCATTCACCCCTCCACTTT CASSLRHSPLHF
- - TRBJ2-3 TRBV5-1 TGCGCCAGCAGAGGGGTAGGCAGCACAGATACGCAGTATTTT CASRGVGSTDTQYF
once - TRBJ1-1 TRBV3-1/TRBV3-2 TGTGCCAGCAGCCAAGTACACACTGAAGCTTTCTTT CASSQVHTEAFF
- TRBD2 TRBJ2-1 TRBV7-9 TGTGCCAGCCGGGACGGAGGGACTAGCGGAATCAATGAGCAGTTCTTC CASRDGGTSGINEQFF
- - TRBJ1-4 TRBV6-5 TGTGCCAGCAGTCCCGGGAAACGGGGTGAAAAACTGTTTTTT CASSPGKRGEKLFF
- - TRBJ2-3 TRBV5-1 TGCGCCAGCAGCTTCCGAGGGAGGATTAGCACAGATACGCAGTATTTT CASSFRGRISTDTQYF
- - TRBJ1-1 TRBV25-1 TGTGCCAGCTCCCAGGGGTTGAACACTGAAGCTTTCTTT CASSQGLNTEAFF
once TRBD1 TRBJ1-1 TRBV28 TGTGCCAGCACCGACCCGACAGGGACATCCACTGAAGCTTTCTTT CASTDPTGTSTEAFF
once - TRBJ1-2 TRBV7-2 TGTGCCAGCAGCTTAGCCCTATATGGCTACACCTTC CASSLALYGYTF
- - TRBJ1-4 TRBV3-1/TRBV3-2 TGTGCCAGCAGCCACCCCCCGAGGGGGTGGAAACTGTTTTTT CASSHPPRGWKLFF
- - TRBJ2-3 TRBV14 TGTGCCAGCAGCCAAGGCGACTTATACACAGATACGCAGTATTTT CASSQGDLYTDTQYF
- - TRBJ1-2 TRBV20-1 TGCAGTGCTAGGAGGCAGTATGGCTACACCTTC CSARRQYGYTF
- TRBD1 TRBJ1-1 TRBV5-1 TGCGCCAGCACCTCGGACAGGGGGAGAGAAGCTTTCTTT CASTSDRGREAFF
- TRBD1 TRBJ1-2 TRBV11-2 TGTGCCAGCAGCTCCGACAGGGGTTTCTACGGCTACACCTTC CASSSDRGFYGYTF
- - TRBJ1-2 TRBV6-1 TGTGCCAGCAGTGAGGGAGGGGACTTCCCCCTATATGGCTACACCTTC CASSEGGDFPLYGYTF
- TRBD1 TRBJ2-3 TRBV5-3 TGTGCCAGAAGCCGCCACAGGGGCGATACGCAGTATTTT CARSRHRGDTQYF
- TRBD1 TRBJ1-4 TRBV5-4 TGTGCCAGCAGCTTGGATGGGACAGGGGTTTTGAATGAAAAACTGTTTTTT CASSLDGTGVLNEKLFF
- TRBD1 TRBJ1-6 TRBV27 TGTGCCAGCAGGCAGGGGGTACTGTCCTATAATTCACCCCTCCACTTT CASRQGVLSYNSPLHF
- - TRBJ1-1 TRBV29-1 TGCAGCGCCACAGGGTCAGGGACTGAAGCTTTCTTT CSATGSGTEAFF
- TRBD2 TRBJ2-7 TRBV2 TGTGCCAGCAGTCTACGGACTAGCGGGGGGGACGCCTACGAGCAGTACTTC CASSLRTSGGDAYEQYF
- - TRBJ1-6 TRBV6-5 TGTGCCAGCAGCAGACAGTTCAGCCCTTCACCCCTCCACTTT CASSRQFSPSPLHF
many - TRBJ1-1 TRBV6-1 TGTGCCAGCAGTGAAGCCACAAAGGGAGGGAGGAACACTGAAGCTTTCTTT CASSEATKGGRNTEAFF
- - TRBJ1-1 TRBV30 TGTGCCTGGAGCCCGGGGAGCTACAACACTGAAGCTTTCTTT CAWSPGSYNTEAFF
- - TRBJ1-2 TRBV5-6 TGTGCCAGCAGCTGGGCGGCGGGGCCGAACTATGGCTACACCTTC CASSWAAGPNYGYTF
- - TRBJ1-6 TRBV12-3/TRBV12-4 TGTGCCAGCAGCCCAATTGGGAATTCACCCCTCCACTTT CASSPIGNSPLHF
once - TRBJ2-3 TRBV3-1/TRBV3-2 TGTGCCAGCAGCCCCTCTGGTGAAGATACGCAGTATTTT CASSPSGEDTQYF
- - TRBJ1-1 TRBV12-3/TRBV12-4 TGTGCCAGCAGTTTCTTCGGGAATACTGAAGCTTTCTTT CASSFFGNTEAFF
- TRBD1 TRBJ1-1 TRBV19 TGTGCCAGTAGTGCCCGGGACAGGGGGCTCATGAACACTGAAGCTTTCTTT CASSARDRGLMNTEAFF
- TRBD1 TRBJ1-2 TRBV7-6 TGTGCCAGCAGCCCCGGGACAGGCCTTCTAGCTAACTATGGCTACACCTTC CASSPGTGLLANYGYTF
- TRBD2 TRBJ2-5 TRBV2 TGTGCCAGCAGTGAAAGCCTAGCGGGGGGCAGGGAGACCCAGTACTTC CASSESLAGGRETQYF
- - TRBJ1-5 TRBV19 TGTGCCAGTAGTATGGCGACAACTCAGCATTTT CASSMATTQHF
- - TRBJ1-2 TRBV10-1 TGCGCCAGCAGCCCGGACAACTATGGCTACACCTTC CASSPDNYGYTF
- TRBD2 TRBJ2-7 TRBV7-9 TGTGCCAGCAGCTTATCGACGGGAGGCCTCTCCTACGAGCAGTACTTC CASSLSTGGLSYEQYF
few - TRBJ1-3 TRBV4-1 TGCGCCAGCAGCCAAGAAATCGCGGGGTCCGGAAACACCATATATTTT CASSQEIAGSGNTIYF
- - TRBJ1-2 TRBV10-1 TGCGCCAGCAGTGAGTCACCCGGAACTTACTATGGCTACACCTTC CASSESPGTYYGYTF
- - TRBJ1-1 TRBV5-1 TGCGCCAGCAGCCCCAGGACCACAGGGCACACTGAAGCTTTCTTT CASSPRTTGHTEAFF
- - TRBJ2-5 TRBV4-1 TGCGCCAGCAGCCGCTGGACTCTCCCTCCGGAGACCCAGTACTTC CASSRWTLPPETQYF
- TRBD1 TRBJ1-1 TRBV5-6 TGTGCCAGCAGCCCCCGGGACAGCATGAACACTGAAGCTTTCTTT CASSPRDSMNTEAFF
- - TRBJ2-5 TRBV4-1 TGCGCCAGCAGCCAAGGGAGGGGAGGGGGAGAGACCCAGTACTTC CASSQGRGGGETQYF
- - TRBJ1-1 TRBV27 TGTGCCAGCCGACCTGTATCCGGGGTACGGGTAACTGAAGCTTTCTTT CASRPVSGVRVTEAFF
few - TRBJ2-3 TRBV6-1 TGTGCCAGCAGTGAATTGGTTGGAGGAACGCGGCATACGCAGTATTTT CASSELVGGTRHTQYF
- - TRBJ2-3 TRBV2 TGTGCCAGCAGTGAGGAGGGATCGCCCCCAGATACGCAGTATTTT CASSEEGSPPDTQYF
- TRBD2 TRBJ2-7 TRBV19 TGTGCCAGTAGTCCTCAGCGGGGCCCCTACGAGCAGTACTTC CASSPQRGPYEQYF
- - TRBJ1-3 TRBV11-3 TGTGCCAGCAGCTTAAAAGGCTCGGGAGGCACCATATATTTT CASSLKGSGGTIYF
- - TRBJ1-2 TRBV19 TGTGCCAGTAGTATTAGGAGGGGGGACTTCTATGGCTACACCTTC CASSIRRGDFYGYTF
- - TRBJ2-3 TRBV14 TGTGCCAGCAGCCAACGTCCAGATACGCAGTATTTT CASSQRPDTQYF